This T cell receptor beta chain was found in a study of shared clonotypes between healthy human individuals. This clone has only one observation. The CDR3 extends over 15 amino acids. V lost 2 bases and J 0 bases, leaving 8 bases between the germline ends. From germline, CDR1 is SGHNT and CDR2 YENEEA. The naive CD8 population came from CD45RO-negative cells selected for CCR7, without terminally differentiated effector memory CD45RA+ cells. Profiling relied on immunoSEQ multiplex PCR, and the TCRdb table lists in-frame clones only, not all of them. The table includes roughly 2.1 million clones, about 93% detected once.

Sequencing was performed on naive CD8+ T cells from PBMCs. The TCR sequence derives from a young man in good health. Some clones in this sample may be carry-over from other donors' samples. The rearrangement links TRBV11-3 to TRBJ2-1; D is unclear. CDR3: CASSLNGASYNEQFF. The CDR3 bases are TGTGCCAGCAGCTTAAACGGAGCCTCCTACAATGAGCAGTTCTTC.